Sequencing of this T cell receptor (beta chain) was carried out in a study of T cell responses to AZD1222 COVID-19 vaccine. Regarding the study as a whole: Repertoire sampling was restricted to post-peak T cell response timepoints. There were mostly white British donors and more females than males, and clonal diversity was possibly underestimated.

The method was immunoSEQ multiplex PCR; TCRdb's version includes in-frame clones alone and lacks a portion of them. This specimen shows under 150,000 clones; the ten leading clones hold 2.2%. As for this clone: Its target is unknown.

Germline loops: CDR1 LGHDT, CDR2 YNNKEL (reference sequence). Trimming cost V 1 base and J 7 bases, with 8 bases left between them. The CDR3 is made up of 14 amino acids. The origin of this receptor is an adult in good health. The sample taken for sequencing was peripheral blood. The chain links TRBV3-1 (or the pseudogene TRBV3-2) to TRBJ1-6; D might be TRBD1 (6 bases). CDR3 residues: CASSQAQGNSPLHF. The CDR3 DNA sequence: TGTGCCAGCAGCCAAGCACAGGGCAATTCACCCCTCCACTTT.